One sample yielded the 2 T cell receptor beta chains listed below, sequenced in a study of T cells in Graves' hyperthyroidism and ophthalmopathy. RNA transcripts served as the template for amplifying TCR beta CDR3 regions. Initially, a first-round RT-PCR of the TCR CDR3 employed the HTBI primer set. MiXCR, run by TCRdb on the multiplex PCR reads, gives a single entry per CDR3 protein. The sample comprises a few hundred thousand distinct CDR3 sequences, under 15% of which are singletons, and less than 10% rests with the top ten. Source material: blood. These receptors all stem from a woman aged 18-29 years with Graves' hyperthyroidism.

Notes on this clonotype: One end of the junction is discordant with germline, which a read error may explain. The rearrangement uses TRBV27 and TRBJ2-7, with unresolved D. This CDR3 is built from 13 residues. Germline CDR1 MNHEY, CDR2 SMNVEV (reference sequence). The CDR3 sequence: CASRLFLGYEQYF. CDR3 DNA: TGTGCCAGCAGATTATTCTTAGGCTACGAGCAGTACTTC.

V is TRBV11-2 and J is TRBJ2-5, with D possibly matching TRBD2 (7 bases). The CDR3 consists of 14 residues. Germline V gene lookup returns CDR1 SGHAT and CDR2 FQNNGV. V dropped 6 bases and J dropped 3 bases, with 14 bases sitting between them. The CDR3 spells CASRRGGVEETQYF. CDR3 DNA sequence: TGTGCCAGCAGGAGGGGGGGGGTAGAAGAGACCCAGTACTTC.